The rows below give T cell receptor beta chains drawn from one sample of a study of molecular identifiers for immune sequencing clone quantification. TCRdb processed the PCR reads anew with MiXCR; each CDR3 protein has one entry. The profile shows 60,000 to 70,000 distinct CDR3 sequences, less than 20% of them singletons. The source material was naive CD8+ T cells from blood, with Jurkat cell RNA spiked in. These receptors came from a human donor in good health. Some libraries in this study had Jurkat cell RNA spiked in. CDR3s include the opening cysteine and the closing phenylalanine or tryptophan. A D gene is named only where the DNA matches it firmly. Size values are once, few and many counts, or a class for expanded clones, and some rows have none.

cdr3_length j_call clone_size d_call v_call cdr3_nt cdr3_aa
14 TRBJ1-5 many - TRBV24-1 TGTGCCACCAGGGGCCCCGATAGCAATCAGCCCCAGCATTTT CATRGPDSNQPQHF
14 TRBJ1-4 many - TRBV29-1 TGCAGCGTTGAGGTTGAAGGGATTGGGGAAAAACTGTTTTTT CSVEVEGIGEKLFF
15 TRBJ2-1 many TRBD1 TRBV11-3 TGTGCCAGCAGCTTACCGGGACAGGGTTTCGGTGAGCAGTTCTTC CASSLPGQGFGEQFF
12 TRBJ2-7 many - TRBV6-6 TGTGCCAGCAGTTATCTAGCCTACGAGCAGTACTTC CASSYLAYEQYF
17 TRBJ1-2 few - TRBV4-2 TGTGCCAGCAGCCAAGCTACAGAAAATAGTTTTAACTATGGCTACACCTTC CASSQATENSFNYGYTF
17 TRBJ2-2 few - TRBV9 TGTGCCAGCAGCGTAAAGACGGCGGATCCTGGCACCGGGGAGCTGTTTTTT CASSVKTADPGTGELFF
15 TRBJ2-5 few TRBD1 TRBV12-3/TRBV12-4 TGTGCCAGCAGTTCAGGGACAGGGCGAGGAGAGACCCAGTACTTC CASSSGTGRGETQYF
14 TRBJ2-3 many TRBD2 TRBV7-9 TGTGCCAGCAGCCTGAGCGGGGTCACAGATACGCAGTATTTT CASSLSGVTDTQYF
11 TRBJ2-3 many - TRBV11-2 TGTGCCAGCAGTAAGGGTGATACGCAGTATTTT CASSKGDTQYF
16 TRBJ2-3 - TRBD2 TRBV24-1 TGTGCCACCAGTGAACACCTAGCGGGAGTAGCCGAGGCGCAGTATTTT CATSEHLAGVAEAQYF
14 TRBJ2-2 many - TRBV29-1 TGCAGCGTTGTTTTGCCCTCGAACACCGGGGAGCTGTTTTTT CSVVLPSNTGELFF
13 TRBJ2-3 many - TRBV20-1 TGCAGTGCTAGCAGCCTCCACACAGATACGCAGTATTTT CSASSLHTDTQYF
11 TRBJ2-1 many - TRBV7-9 TGTGCCAGCAGACTCAGACAGGATAAGTTCTTC CASRLRQDKFF
15 TRBJ2-7 few TRBD2 TRBV27 TGTGCCAGCAGTTTGGGACTAGCGGGAGTGGGCGAGCAGTACTTC CASSLGLAGVGEQYF
16 TRBJ2-7 many - TRBV6-1 TGTGCCAGCAGTGAATTACCGGGGCCTAGCTCCTACGAGCAGTACTTC CASSELPGPSSYEQYF
15 TRBJ1-6 many - TRBV7-9 TGTGCCAGCGGGGATTGGTCGGGGCACAATTCACCCCTCCACTTT CASGDWSGHNSPLHF
14 TRBJ1-2 - - TRBV10-3 TGTGCCCTCAGTGAGTCCCCAGCAGGGACGGACTACACCTTC CALSESPAGTDYTF
14 TRBJ2-1 many - TRBV7-2 TGTGCCAGCAGCTCCCCGTGGGACGACAATGAGCAGTTCTTC CASSSPWDDNEQFF
14 TRBJ2-7 many - TRBV7-9 TGTGCCAGCAGCCTCGGACCGGCGGGCTACGAGCAGTACTTC CASSLGPAGYEQYF
18 TRBJ2-4 many TRBD2 TRBV4-1 TGCGCCAGCAGCCAAGAAACGATCCGCCAGAGCGGGATAAACATTCAGTACTTC CASSQETIRQSGINIQYF
10 TRBJ2-1 - TRBD2 TRBV10-3 TGTGCCATCGGGCCTAGCGGGAGTTTTTTC CAIGPSGSFF
13 TRBJ2-3 many - TRBV27 TGTGCCAGTTCGACCGGTATCCCTGTCTCGCAGTATTTT CASSTGIPVSQYF
15 TRBJ2-3 many TRBD1 TRBV13 TGTGCCAGCAGCACCGGACAGGGGGGCACAGATACGCAGTATTTT CASSTGQGGTDTQYF
18 TRBJ2-4 many TRBD1 TRBV4-2 TGTGCCAGCAGCCAAGCCGTCGTTGGTACAGGGGGCAAAAACATTCAGTACTTC CASSQAVVGTGGKNIQYF
13 TRBJ1-3 - - TRBV11-3 TGTGCCAGCAGCGGGGATTCCGGAAACACCATATATTTT CASSGDSGNTIYF
13 TRBJ2-3 medium-sized - TRBV7-9 TGTGCCAGCAGCTTAGCGCTTGCGGATACGCAGTATTTT CASSLALADTQYF
9 TRBJ1-5 - - TRBV20-1 TGCTCAAGTGGTCAGCCCCAGCATTTT CSSGQPQHF